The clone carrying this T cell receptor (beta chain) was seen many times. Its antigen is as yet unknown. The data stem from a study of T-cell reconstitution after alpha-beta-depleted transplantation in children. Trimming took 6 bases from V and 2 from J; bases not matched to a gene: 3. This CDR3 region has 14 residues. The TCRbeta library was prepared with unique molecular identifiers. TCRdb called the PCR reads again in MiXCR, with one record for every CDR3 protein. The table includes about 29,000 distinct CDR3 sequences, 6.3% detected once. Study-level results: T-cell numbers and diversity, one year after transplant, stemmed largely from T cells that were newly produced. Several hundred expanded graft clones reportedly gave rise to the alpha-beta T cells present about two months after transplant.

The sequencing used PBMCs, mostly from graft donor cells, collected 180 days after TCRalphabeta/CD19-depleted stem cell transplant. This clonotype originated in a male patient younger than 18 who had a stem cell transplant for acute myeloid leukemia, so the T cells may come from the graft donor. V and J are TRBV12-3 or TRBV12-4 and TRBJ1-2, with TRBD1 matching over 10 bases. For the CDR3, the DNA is TGTGCCAGCAGGCCGGGACAGGGGAACTATGGCTACACCTTC. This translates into CASRPGQGNYGYTF.